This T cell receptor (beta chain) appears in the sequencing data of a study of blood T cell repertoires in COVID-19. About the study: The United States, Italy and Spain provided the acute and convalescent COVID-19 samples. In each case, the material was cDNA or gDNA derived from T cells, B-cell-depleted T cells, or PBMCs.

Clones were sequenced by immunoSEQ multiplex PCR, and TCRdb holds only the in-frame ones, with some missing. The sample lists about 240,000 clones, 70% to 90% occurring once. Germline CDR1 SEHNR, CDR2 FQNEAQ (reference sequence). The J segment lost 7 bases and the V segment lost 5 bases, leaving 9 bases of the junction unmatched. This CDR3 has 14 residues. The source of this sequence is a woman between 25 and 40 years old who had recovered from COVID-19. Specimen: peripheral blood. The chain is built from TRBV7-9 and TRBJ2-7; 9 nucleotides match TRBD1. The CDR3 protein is CASSQNRGLGEQYF. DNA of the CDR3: TGTGCCAGCAGCCAGAACAGGGGGCTTGGGGAGCAGTACTTC.